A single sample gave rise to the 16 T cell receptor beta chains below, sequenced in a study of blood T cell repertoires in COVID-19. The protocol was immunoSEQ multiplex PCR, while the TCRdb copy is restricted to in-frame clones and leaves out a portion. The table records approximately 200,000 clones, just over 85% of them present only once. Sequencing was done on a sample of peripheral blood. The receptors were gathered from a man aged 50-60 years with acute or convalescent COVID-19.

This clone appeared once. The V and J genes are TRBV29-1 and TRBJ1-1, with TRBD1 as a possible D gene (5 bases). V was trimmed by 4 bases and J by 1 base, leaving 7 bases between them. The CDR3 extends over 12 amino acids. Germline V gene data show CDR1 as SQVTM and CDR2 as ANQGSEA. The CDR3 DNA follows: TGCAGCGTTGGACAGCAGAACACTGAAGCTTTCTTT. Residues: CSVGQQNTEAFF.

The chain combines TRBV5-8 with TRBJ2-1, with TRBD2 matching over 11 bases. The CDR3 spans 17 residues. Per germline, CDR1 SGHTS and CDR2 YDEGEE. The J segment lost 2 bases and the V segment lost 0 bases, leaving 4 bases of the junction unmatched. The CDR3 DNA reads TGTGCCAGCAGCTTGGCCCAACTAGCGGGGGCCTACAATGAGCAGTTCTTC. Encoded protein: CASSLAQLAGAYNEQFF.

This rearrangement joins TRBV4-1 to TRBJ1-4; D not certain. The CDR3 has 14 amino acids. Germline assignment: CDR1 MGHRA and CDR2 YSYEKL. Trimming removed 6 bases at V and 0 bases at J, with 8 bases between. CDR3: CASRSLATNEKLFF. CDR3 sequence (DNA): TGCGCCAGCAGATCACTTGCAACTAATGAAAAACTGTTTTTT.

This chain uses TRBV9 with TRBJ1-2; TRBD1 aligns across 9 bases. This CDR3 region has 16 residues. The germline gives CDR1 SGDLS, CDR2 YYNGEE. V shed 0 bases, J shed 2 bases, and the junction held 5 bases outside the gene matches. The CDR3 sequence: CASSVAFGTGNYGYTF. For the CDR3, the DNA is TGTGCCAGCAGCGTAGCCTTTGGGACAGGGAACTATGGCTACACCTTC.

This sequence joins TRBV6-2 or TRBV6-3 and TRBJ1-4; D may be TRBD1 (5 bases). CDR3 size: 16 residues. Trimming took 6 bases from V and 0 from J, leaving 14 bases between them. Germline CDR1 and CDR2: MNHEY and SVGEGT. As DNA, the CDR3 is TGTGCCAGCAGCCCCCCCAAGGGGCCAACTAATGAAAAACTGTTTTTT. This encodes CASSPPKGPTNEKLFF.

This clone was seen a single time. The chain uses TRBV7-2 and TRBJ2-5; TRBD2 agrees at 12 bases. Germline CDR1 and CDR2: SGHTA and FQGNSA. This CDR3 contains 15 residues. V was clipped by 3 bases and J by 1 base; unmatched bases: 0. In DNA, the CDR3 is TGTGCCAGCAGCTTGACTAGCGGGGGCCAAGAGACCCAGTACTTC. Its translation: CASSLTSGGQETQYF. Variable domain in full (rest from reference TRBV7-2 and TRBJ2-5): GAGVSQSPSNKVTEKGKDVELRCDPISGHTALYWYRQSLGQGLEFLIYFQGNSAPDKSGLPSDRFSAERTGGSVSTLTIQRTQQEDSAVYLCASSLTSGGQETQYFGPGTRLLVL.

The CDR3 protein is CASSLERAAYGYTF. CDR3 nucleotide sequence: TGTGCCAGCAGCTTAGAAAGAGCTGCCTATGGCTACACCTTC. The chain is built from TRBV7-8 and TRBJ1-2; D remains unclear. Per germline, CDR1 SGHVS and CDR2 FQNEAQ. The length of the CDR3 is 14 residues. Trimming took off 1 base at V and 4 bases at J, with 10 bases between the two ends.

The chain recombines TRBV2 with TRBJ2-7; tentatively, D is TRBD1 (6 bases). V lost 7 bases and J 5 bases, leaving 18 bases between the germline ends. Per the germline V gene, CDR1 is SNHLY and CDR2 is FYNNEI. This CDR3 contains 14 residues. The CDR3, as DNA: TGTGCCAGCACCCTGGACAGCCCTGAGGACGAGCAGTACTTC. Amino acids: CASTLDSPEDEQYF.

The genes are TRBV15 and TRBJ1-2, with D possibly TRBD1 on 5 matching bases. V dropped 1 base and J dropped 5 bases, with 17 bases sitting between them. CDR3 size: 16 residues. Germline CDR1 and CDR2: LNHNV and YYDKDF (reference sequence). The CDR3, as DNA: TGTGCCACCAGCAGAGGGGGTGCTTTGGGGCTATATGGCTACACCTTC. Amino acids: CATSRGGALGLYGYTF. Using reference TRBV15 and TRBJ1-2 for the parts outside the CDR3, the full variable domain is DAMVIQNPRYQVTQFGKPVTLSCSQTLNHNVMYWYQQKSSQAPKLLFHYYDKDFNNEADTPDNFQSRRPNTSFCFLDIRSPGLGDTAMYLCATSRGGALGLYGYTFGSGTRLTVV.

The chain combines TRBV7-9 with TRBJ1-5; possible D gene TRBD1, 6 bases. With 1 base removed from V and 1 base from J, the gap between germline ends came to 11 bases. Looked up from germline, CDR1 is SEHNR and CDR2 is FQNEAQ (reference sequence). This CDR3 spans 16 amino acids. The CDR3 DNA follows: TGTGCCAGCAGCTTAGGGGGGCAAAAGAGCAATCAGCCCCAGCATTTT. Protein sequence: CASSLGGQKSNQPQHF.

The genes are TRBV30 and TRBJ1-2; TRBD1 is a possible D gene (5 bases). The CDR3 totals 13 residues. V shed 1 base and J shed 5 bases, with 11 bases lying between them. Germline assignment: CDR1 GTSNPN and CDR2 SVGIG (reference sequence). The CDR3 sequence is CAWSETGAYGYTF. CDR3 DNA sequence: TGTGCCTGGAGTGAAACAGGAGCTTATGGCTACACCTTC. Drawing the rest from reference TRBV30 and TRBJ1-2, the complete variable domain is SQTIHQWPATLVQPVGSPLSLECTVEGTSNPNLYWYRQAAGRGLQLLFYSVGIGQISSEVPQNLSASRPQDRQFILSSKKLLLSDSGFYLCAWSETGAYGYTFGSGTRLTVV.

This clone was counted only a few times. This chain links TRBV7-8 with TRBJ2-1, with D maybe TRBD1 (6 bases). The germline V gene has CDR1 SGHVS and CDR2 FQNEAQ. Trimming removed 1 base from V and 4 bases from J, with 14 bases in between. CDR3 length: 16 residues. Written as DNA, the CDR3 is TGTGCCAGCAGCTTAGAGGGGACACGCCCTTACAATGAGCAGTTCTTC. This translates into CASSLEGTRPYNEQFF.

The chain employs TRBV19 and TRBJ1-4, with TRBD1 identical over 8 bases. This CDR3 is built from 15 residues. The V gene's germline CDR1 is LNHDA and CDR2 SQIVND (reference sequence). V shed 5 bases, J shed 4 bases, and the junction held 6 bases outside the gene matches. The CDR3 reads CASSRWTGNNEKLFF. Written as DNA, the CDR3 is TGTGCCAGTAGTCGATGGACAGGGAATAATGAAAAACTGTTTTTT.

The CDR3 DNA is TGTGCCAGCAGAACCGGGACAGGGAAATTTATGGACACTGAAGCTTTCTTT. Its translation: CASRTGTGKFMDTEAFF. The chain recombines TRBV5-5 with TRBJ1-1; 9 bases align to TRBD1. Germline V gene lookup returns CDR1 SGHKS and CDR2 YYEKEE (reference sequence). The V and J ends lost 5 bases and 3 bases, in that order; junction bases with no gene match: 14. The CDR3 consists of 17 residues. Full variable domain (outside the CDR3, taken from reference TRBV5-5 and TRBJ1-1): DAGVTQSPTHLIKTRGQQVTLRCSPISGHKSVSWYQQVLGQGPQFIFQYYEKEERGRGNFPDRFSARQFPNYSSELNVNALLLGDSALYLCASRTGTGKFMDTEAFFGQGTRLTVV.

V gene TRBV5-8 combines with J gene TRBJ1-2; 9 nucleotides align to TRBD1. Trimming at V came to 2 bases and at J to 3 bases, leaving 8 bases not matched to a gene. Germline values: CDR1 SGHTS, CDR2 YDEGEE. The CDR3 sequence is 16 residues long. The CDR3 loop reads CASSFGDRGMDYGYTF. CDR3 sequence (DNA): TGTGCCAGCAGCTTTGGCGACAGGGGGATGGACTATGGCTACACCTTC. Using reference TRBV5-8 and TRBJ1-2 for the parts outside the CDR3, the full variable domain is EAGVTQSPTHLIKTRGQQATLRCSPISGHTSVYWYQQALGLGLQFLLWYDEGEERNRGNFPPRFSGRQFPNYSSELNVNALELEDSALYLCASSFGDRGMDYGYTFGSGTRLTVV.

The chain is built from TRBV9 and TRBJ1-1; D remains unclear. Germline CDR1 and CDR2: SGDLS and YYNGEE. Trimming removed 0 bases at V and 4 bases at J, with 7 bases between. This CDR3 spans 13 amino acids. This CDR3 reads CASSVADITEAFF. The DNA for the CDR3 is TGTGCCAGCAGCGTAGCTGACATCACTGAAGCTTTCTTT.